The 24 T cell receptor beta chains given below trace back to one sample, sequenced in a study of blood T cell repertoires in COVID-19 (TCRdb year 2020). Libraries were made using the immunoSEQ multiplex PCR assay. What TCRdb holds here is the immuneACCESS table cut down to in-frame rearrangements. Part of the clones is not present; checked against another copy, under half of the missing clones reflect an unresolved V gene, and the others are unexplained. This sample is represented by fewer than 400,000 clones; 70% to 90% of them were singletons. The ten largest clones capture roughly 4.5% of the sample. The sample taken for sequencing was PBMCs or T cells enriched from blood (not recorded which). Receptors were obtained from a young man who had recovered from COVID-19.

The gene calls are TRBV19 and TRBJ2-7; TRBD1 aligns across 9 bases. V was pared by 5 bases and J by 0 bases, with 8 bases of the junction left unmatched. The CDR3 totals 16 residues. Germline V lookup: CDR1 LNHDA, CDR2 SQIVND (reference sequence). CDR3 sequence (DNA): TGTGCCAGTAGTGCACCGGGACAGGGATCCTCCTACGAGCAGTACTTC. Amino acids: CASSAPGQGSSYEQYF.

The CDR3 reads CASSRDSSNEKLFF. CDR3 coding DNA: TGTGCCAGCAGCCGGGACAGCTCAAATGAAAAACTGTTTTTT. The rearrangement joins TRBV7-9 to TRBJ1-4, with 7 nucleotides matching TRBD1. CDR1 is SEHNR and CDR2 is FQNEAQ in the germline V gene (reference sequence). The V and J ends lost 5 bases and 5 bases, in that order; junction bases with no gene match: 5. The CDR3 is made up of 14 amino acids.

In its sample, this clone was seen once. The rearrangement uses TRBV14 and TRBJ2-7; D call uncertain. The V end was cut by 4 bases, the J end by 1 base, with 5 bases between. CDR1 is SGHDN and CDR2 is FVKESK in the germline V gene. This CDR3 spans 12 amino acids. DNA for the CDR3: TGTGCCAGCAGCCCATCATCCTACGAGCAGTACTTC. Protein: CASSPSSYEQYF.

In DNA form, the CDR3 reads TGTGCCAGCAGTTGGAGTGACAGGGGAGACGGGGAGCTGTTTTTT. Protein product: CASSWSDRGDGELFF. The chain links TRBV6-5 to TRBJ2-2, with TRBD1 matching 8 bases. The trim removed 4 bases at V and 7 bases at J, leaving 8 bases unmatched. Germline values: CDR1 MNHEY, CDR2 SVGAGI. The length of the CDR3 is 15 residues.

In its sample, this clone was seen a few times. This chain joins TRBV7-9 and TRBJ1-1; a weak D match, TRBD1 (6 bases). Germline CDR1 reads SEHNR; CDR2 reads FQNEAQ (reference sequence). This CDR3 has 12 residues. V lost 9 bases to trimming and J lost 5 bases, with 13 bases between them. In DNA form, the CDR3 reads TGTGCCAGTCACAGGGTTGGGACTGAAGCTTTCTTT. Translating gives CASHRVGTEAFF.

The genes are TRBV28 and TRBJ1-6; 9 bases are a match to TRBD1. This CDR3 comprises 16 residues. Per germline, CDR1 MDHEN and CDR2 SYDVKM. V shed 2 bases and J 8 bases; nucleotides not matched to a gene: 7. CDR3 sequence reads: CASSLTPGTGYSPLHF. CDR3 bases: TGTGCCAGCAGTTTAACCCCCGGGACAGGGTATTCACCCCTCCACTTT.

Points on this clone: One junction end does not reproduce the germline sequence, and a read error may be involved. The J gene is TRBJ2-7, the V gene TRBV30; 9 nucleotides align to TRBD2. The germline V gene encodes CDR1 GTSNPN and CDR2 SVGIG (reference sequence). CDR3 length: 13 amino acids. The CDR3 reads CAWDSGSSDEQYF. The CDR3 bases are TGTGCCTGGGATAGCGGGAGCTCCGACGAGCAGTACTTC.

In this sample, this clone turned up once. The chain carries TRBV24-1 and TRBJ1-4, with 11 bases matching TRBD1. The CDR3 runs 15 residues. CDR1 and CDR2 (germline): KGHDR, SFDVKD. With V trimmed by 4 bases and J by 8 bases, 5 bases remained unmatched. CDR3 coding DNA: TGTGCCACCAGTGAGGGACAGGGGGGAAGGGAAAAACTGTTTTTT. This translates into CATSEGQGGREKLFF.

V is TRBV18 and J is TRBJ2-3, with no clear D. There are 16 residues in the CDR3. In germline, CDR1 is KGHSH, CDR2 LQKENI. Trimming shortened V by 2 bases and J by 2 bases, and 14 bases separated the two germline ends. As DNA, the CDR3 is TGTGCCAGCTCACCAGGCATAGCAGCAAACACAGATACGCAGTATTTT. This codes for CASSPGIAANTDTQYF.

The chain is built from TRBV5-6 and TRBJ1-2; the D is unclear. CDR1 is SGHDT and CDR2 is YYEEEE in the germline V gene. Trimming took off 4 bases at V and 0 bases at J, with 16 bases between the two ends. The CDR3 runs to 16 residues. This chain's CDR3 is CASSRPPQLSNYGYTF. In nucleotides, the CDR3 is TGTGCCAGCAGCCGCCCCCCACAGCTATCTAACTATGGCTACACCTTC.

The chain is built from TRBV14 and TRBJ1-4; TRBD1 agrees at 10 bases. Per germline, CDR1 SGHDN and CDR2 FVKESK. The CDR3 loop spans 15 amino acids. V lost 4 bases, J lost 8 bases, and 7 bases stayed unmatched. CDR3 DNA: TGTGCCAGCAGCCTTCCGGGACAGGGGTCGGAAAAACTGTTTTTT. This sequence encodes CASSLPGQGSEKLFF.

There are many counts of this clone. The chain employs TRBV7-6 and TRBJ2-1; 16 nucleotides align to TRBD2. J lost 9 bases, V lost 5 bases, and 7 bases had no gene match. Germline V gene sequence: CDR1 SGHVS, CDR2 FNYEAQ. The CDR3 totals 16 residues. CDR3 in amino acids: CASSRTGTSGGVEQFF. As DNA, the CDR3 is TGTGCCAGCAGCAGAACCGGGACTAGCGGGGGGGTTGAGCAGTTCTTC. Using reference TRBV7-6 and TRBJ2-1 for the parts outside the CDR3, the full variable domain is GAGVSQSPRYKVTKRGQDVALRCDPISGHVSLYWYRQALGQGPEFLTYFNYEAQQDKSGLPNDRFSAERPEGSISTLTIQRTEQRDSAMYRCASSRTGTSGGVEQFFGPGTRLTVL.

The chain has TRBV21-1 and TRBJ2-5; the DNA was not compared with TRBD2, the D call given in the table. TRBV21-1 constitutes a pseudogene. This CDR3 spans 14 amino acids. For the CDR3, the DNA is TGTGCCAGCAGCAAAGCGGCGGAGGTCGGGACCCAGTACTTC. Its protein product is CASSKAAEVGTQYF.

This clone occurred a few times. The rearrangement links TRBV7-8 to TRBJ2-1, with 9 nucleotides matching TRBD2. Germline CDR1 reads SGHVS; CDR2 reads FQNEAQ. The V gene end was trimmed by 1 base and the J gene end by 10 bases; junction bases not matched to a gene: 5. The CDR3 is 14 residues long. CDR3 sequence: CASSLVSAGGEQFF. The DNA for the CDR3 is TGTGCCAGCAGCTTAGTTTCGGCGGGAGGGGAGCAGTTCTTC.

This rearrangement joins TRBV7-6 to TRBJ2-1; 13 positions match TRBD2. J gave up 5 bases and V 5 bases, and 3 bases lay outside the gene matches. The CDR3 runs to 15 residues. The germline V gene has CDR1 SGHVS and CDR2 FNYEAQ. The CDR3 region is CASSAGTSGNNEQFF. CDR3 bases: TGTGCCAGCAGCGCCGGGACTAGCGGGAACAATGAGCAGTTCTTC.

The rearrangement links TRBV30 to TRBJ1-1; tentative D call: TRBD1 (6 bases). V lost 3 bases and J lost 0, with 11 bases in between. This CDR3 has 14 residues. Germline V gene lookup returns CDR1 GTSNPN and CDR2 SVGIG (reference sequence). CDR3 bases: TGTGCCTGGAGAACAGGGCCCATGAACACTGAAGCTTTCTTT. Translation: CAWRTGPMNTEAFF.

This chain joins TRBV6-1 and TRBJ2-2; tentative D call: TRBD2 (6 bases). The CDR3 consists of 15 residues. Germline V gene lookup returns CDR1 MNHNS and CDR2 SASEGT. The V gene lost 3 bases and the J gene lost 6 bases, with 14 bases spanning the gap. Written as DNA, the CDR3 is TGTGCCAGCAGTGACCCGTTGCGGGACCCCGGGGAGCTGTTTTTT. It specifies CASSDPLRDPGELFF.

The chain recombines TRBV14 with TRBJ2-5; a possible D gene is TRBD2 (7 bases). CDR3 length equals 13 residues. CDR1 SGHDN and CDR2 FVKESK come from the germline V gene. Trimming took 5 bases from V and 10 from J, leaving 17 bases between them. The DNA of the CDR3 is TGTGCCAGCAGCGTCCAGGGGAGGGAAGGCCAGTACTTC. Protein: CASSVQGREGQYF.

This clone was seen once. The CDR3 spells CASSFLSTYNEQFF. The CDR3 nucleotides are TGTGCCAGCAGCTTCTTATCTACCTACAATGAGCAGTTCTTC. This rearrangement joins TRBV7-9 to TRBJ2-1; D call uncertain. This CDR3 comprises 14 residues. The germline gives CDR1 SEHNR, CDR2 FQNEAQ (reference sequence). The ends were cut back, 3 bases at V and 2 bases at J, with 8 bases in the middle.

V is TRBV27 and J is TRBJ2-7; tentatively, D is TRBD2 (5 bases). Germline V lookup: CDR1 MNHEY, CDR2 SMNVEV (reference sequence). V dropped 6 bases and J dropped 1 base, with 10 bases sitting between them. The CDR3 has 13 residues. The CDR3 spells CASSLGESYEQYF. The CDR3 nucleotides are TGTGCCAGCAGCCTCGGGGAGTCCTACGAGCAGTACTTC.

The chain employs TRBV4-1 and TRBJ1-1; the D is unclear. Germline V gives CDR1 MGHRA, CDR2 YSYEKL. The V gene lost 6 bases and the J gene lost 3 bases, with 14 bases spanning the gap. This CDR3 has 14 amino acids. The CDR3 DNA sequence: TGCGCCAGCAGAATAAAGGGAGCGGACACTGAAGCTTTCTTT. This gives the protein CASRIKGADTEAFF.

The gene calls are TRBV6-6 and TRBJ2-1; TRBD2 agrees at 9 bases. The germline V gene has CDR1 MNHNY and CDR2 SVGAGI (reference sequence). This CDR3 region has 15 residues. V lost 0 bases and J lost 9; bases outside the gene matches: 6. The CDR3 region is CASSYSLAGEGEQFF. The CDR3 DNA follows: TGTGCCAGCAGTTACTCCTTAGCGGGAGAGGGTGAGCAGTTCTTC.

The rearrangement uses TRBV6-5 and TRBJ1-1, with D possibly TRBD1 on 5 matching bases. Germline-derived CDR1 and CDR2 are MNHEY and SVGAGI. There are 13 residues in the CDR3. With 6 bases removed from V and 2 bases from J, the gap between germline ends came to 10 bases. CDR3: CASRAGHNTEAFF. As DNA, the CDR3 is TGTGCCAGCAGGGCAGGGCATAACACTGAAGCTTTCTTT.

The DNA for the CDR3 is TGTGCCAGCAGTGCCTCGGGACAGGGAGGCGTTCAGCCCCAGCATTTT. As protein: CASSASGQGGVQPQHF. The chain is built from TRBV6-1 and TRBJ1-5, with 9 positions matching TRBD1. Trimming removed 4 bases from V and 6 bases from J; junction bases left unmatched: 10. The CDR3 sequence is 16 residues long. Germline V gene lookup returns CDR1 MNHNS and CDR2 SASEGT.